This T cell receptor (beta chain) was recovered during a study of T cells after yellow fever vaccination (dated by TCRdb to between 2018 and 2020). Study-level background: Libraries from fractions with low cell numbers were prepared with the SMART-Seq v4 Ultra Low Input RNA kit. Bulk TCR alpha and beta repertoires were sequenced longitudinally to track T-cell clones before and after primary and booster YFV17D yellow fever vaccination. Two healthy male donors, one aged 18 to 30 and one aged 30 to 40 years, were included in the cohort. Bulk PBMC replicates and cell subsets were isolated from blood drawn at multiple timepoints before and after both primary and secondary immunization.

TCRdb lists the instrument as Illumina NovaSeq 6000. TCR cDNA was made using 5'RACE template switching, a step that added a universal primer site and unique molecular identifiers. Priming for cDNA synthesis came from both the TCR alpha and TCR beta constant segments. Libraries were amplified in two PCR steps, with sample barcodes and sequencing adapters added in the second step. Sequencing of the libraries was done on either Illumina HiSeq 2500 (2x100 bp) or NovaSeq (2x150 bp). Under the source paper's analysis protocol: Reads were demultiplexed and collapsed into UMI consensus sequences with MIGEC, and V(D)J alignment was performed with MiXCR. Vaccine-responding clonotypes were defined with edgeR using replicate PBMC samples, requiring FDR below 0.01 and a log2 fold change above 5 up to day 15. Each bulk clonotype received a CD4 or CD8 identity based on whether the sequenced CD4 or CD8 repertoire contained that clonotype at higher abundance. TCRdb reprocessed the public reads (quality trimming at Q25 with fastp, clone calling with MiXCR) and kept in-frame beta chains. A single entry per CDR3 protein holds the most common genes and DNA from its merged rows. These V and J calls derive from TCRdb rather than the authors' analysis. The table for this sample lists more than 300,000 distinct CDR3 sequences; about 10% of them were counted only once. The ten largest clones take up 2.5% to 4% of the sample.

The sample holds a few counts of this clonotype. Its antigen is not yet known. Per-base qualities were not stored, and no clone one base away is much larger. The investigation overall reported the following: The study included only a couple of donors, which limits how far the findings can be generalized. FACS-sorted repertoires could contain abundant contaminating clonotypes from the bulk population, so computational filtering was required. The secondary T-cell response was found to be weaker but faster than the primary response, with a peak reached on day 5 rather than on day 15. Most clones expanded after primary vaccination were re-detected after the booster (96% of CD4 and around 88% of CD8), suggesting broad memory maintenance. A small fraction of clonotypes appeared in both the CD4 and CD8 compartments, likely as a result of convergent recombination.

In light of the paper, this sample's treatment or condition label describes: live attenuated yellow fever vaccine strain. PBMCs were isolated from peripheral blood using a standard Ficoll-Paque protocol. CD4 and CD8 T-cell fractions were isolated with Dynabeads CD4 and CD8 positive selection kits. TriZol was used to extract RNA from bulk PBMCs, from CD4 and CD8 fractions, and from dextramer-positive and dextramer-negative fractions. The CDR3 numbers 11 residues from cysteine through phenylalanine. Only the CDR3 DNA is retained, 33 bases long and in frame from the first base. V is cut by 3 bases and J by 2 bases, and the space between the germline ends is 4 bases. According to the germline V gene (reference sequence), CDR1 reads DFQATT and CDR2 reads SNEGSKA.

The V gene is TRBV20-1 and the J gene is TRBJ1-1; the D gene lacks a confident call. This material consisted of CD4+ T cells sorted from PBMCs, taken 45 days after the yellow fever booster vaccination. This TCR was recovered from a man younger than 35 who received the YFV17D yellow fever vaccine. The CDR3 amino acid sequence is: CSARSNTEAFF. The DNA sequence is given as TGCAGTGCTAGGTCTAACACTGAAGCTTTCTTT.